These 32 T cell receptor beta chains were sequenced from one sample in a study of early T cells in non-severe SARS-CoV-2 infection. From the 5' RACE reads, TCRdb called clonotypes with MiXCR, one entry per CDR3 protein. Of tens of thousands of distinct CDR3 sequences listed, 13% are singletons. The sequencing sample was made of whole blood. Every receptor here comes from an adult who was a healthcare worker with PCR-confirmed SARS-CoV-2 infection or an uninfected control (not recorded which).

This clonotype was counted between two and nine times. This chain joins TRBV6-6 and TRBJ2-3; the match to TRBD2 covers 7 bases. V was clipped by 2 bases and J by 4 bases; unmatched bases: 6. The CDR3 length is 15 residues. Germline CDR1 and CDR2: MNHNY and SVGAGI (reference sequence). Here the CDR3 DNA reads TGTGCCAGCAGTTACAGCGGGGCAGAAGCAGATACGCAGTATTTT. Translation gives CASSYSGAEADTQYF.

This clonotype showed up just a few times. The chain uses TRBV6-5 and TRBJ1-6; no firm D call. This CDR3 has 15 amino acids. Looked up from germline, CDR1 is MNHEY and CDR2 is SVGAGI. V lost 2 bases and J 0 bases, leaving 5 bases between the germline ends. The CDR3 region is CASSYKRSYNSPLHF. CDR3 coding DNA: TGTGCCAGCAGTTACAAGCGCTCCTATAATTCACCCCTCCACTTT.

Here the CDR3 reads CASSHSLRAGKNIQYF. CDR3 DNA: TGTGCCAGCAGCCACTCGTTGAGGGCGGGCAAAAACATTCAGTACTTC. The chain joins TRBV7-6 to TRBJ2-4; the D gene is possibly TRBD2 (5 bases). Per germline, CDR1 SGHVS and CDR2 FNYEAQ. The CDR3 contains 16 residues. V was cut by 5 bases and J by 3 bases, with 17 bases left in between. Looking up the rest from reference TRBV7-6 and TRBJ2-4 gives the full variable domain: GAGVSQSPRYKVTKRGQDVALRCDPISGHVSLYWYRQALGQGPEFLTYFNYEAQQDKSGLPNDRFSAERPEGSISTLTIQRTEQRDSAMYRCASSHSLRAGKNIQYFGAGTRLSVL.

This clonotype appeared a single time. V is TRBV4-3 and J is TRBJ1-4; a possible D gene is TRBD1 (5 bases). This CDR3 comprises 20 residues. The V gene's germline CDR1 is LGHNA and CDR2 YSLEER. V was trimmed by 0 bases and J by 2 bases, leaving 22 bases between them. The DNA of the CDR3 is TGCGCCAGCAGCCAAGATCAATTAAAGGGGTGGAAACTTACTAATGAAAAACTGTTTTTT. Translated, it gives CASSQDQLKGWKLTNEKLFF.

This clonotype appeared a few times. This chain connects TRBV29-1 to TRBJ2-6, with no clear D. In germline, CDR1 is SQVTM, CDR2 ANQGSEA. Trimming pared 3 bases from V and 4 bases from J, leaving 7 bases between. This CDR3 has 13 amino acids. CDR3: CSVEMSGANVLTF. Written as DNA, the CDR3 is TGCAGCGTTGAGATGTCCGGGGCCAACGTCCTGACTTTC. The full variable domain, its missing parts supplied by reference TRBV29-1 and TRBJ2-6, is SAVISQKPSRDICQRGTSLTIQCQVDSQVTMMFWYRQQPGQSLTLIATANQGSEATYESGFVIDKFPISRPNLTFSTLTVSNMSPEDSSIYLCSVEMSGANVLTFGAGSRLTVL.

This chain joins TRBV12-3 or TRBV12-4 and TRBJ2-5, with D maybe TRBD2 (6 bases). This CDR3 spans 16 amino acids. V lost 6 bases to trimming and J lost 0 bases, with 17 bases between them. The CDR3 nucleotides read TGTGCCAGCAGGGGGACTGGGACTGCCCACCAAGAGACCCAGTACTTC. Translating gives CASRGTGTAHQETQYF.

V is TRBV7-8 and J is TRBJ2-7; TRBD1 is a possible D gene (6 bases). V was trimmed by 1 base and J by 7 bases, leaving 17 bases between them. The germline gives CDR1 SGHVS, CDR2 FQNEAQ. CDR3 size: 15 residues. This CDR3 reads CASSLGSHRVGEQYF. The CDR3 region has the DNA TGTGCCAGCAGCTTAGGGTCGCACAGGGTGGGGGAGCAGTACTTC.

This sequence joins TRBV9 and TRBJ1-2; D uncertain. V was trimmed by 3 bases and J by 4 bases, leaving 10 bases between them. Germline V gene sequence: CDR1 SGDLS, CDR2 YYNGEE. CDR3 length: 13 residues. CDR3 sequence (DNA): TGTGCCAGCAGCGCAGAGATTACCTATGGCTACACCTTC. This codes for CASSAEITYGYTF.

This clonotype was found many times. The chain has TRBV2 and TRBJ1-1; tentative D call: TRBD1 (5 bases). The CDR3 runs to 12 residues. V shed 2 bases and J shed 10 bases, with 11 bases lying between them. The germline V gene encodes CDR1 SNHLY and CDR2 FYNNEI. The CDR3 bases are TGTGCCAGCAGTGAAAGGAACGGGGGAGCTTTCTTT. Translated: CASSERNGGAFF.

The V call is TRBV7-9, the J call TRBJ1-2; 7 nucleotides align to TRBD1. CDR3 length equals 15 residues. CDR1 SEHNR and CDR2 FQNEAQ come from the germline V gene (reference sequence). Germline trimming cut 4 bases from V and 3 bases from J; bases unmatched to any gene: 8. For the CDR3, the DNA is TGTGCCAGCAGCTGGACCTCCGGGACAGACTATGGCTACACCTTC. Encoded protein: CASSWTSGTDYGYTF.

This clonotype turned up a few times. The genes are TRBV29-1 and TRBJ2-3; D may correspond to TRBD1 or TRBD2 (6 bases each). Germline loops: CDR1 SQVTM, CDR2 ANQGSEA. Trimming cost V 0 bases and J 6 bases, with 10 bases left between them. The CDR3 spans 13 residues. CDR3 residues: CSVEDQGRDTQYF. The CDR3 nucleotides read TGCAGCGTTGAAGATCAGGGGAGGGATACGCAGTATTTT.

This chain joins TRBV4-1 and TRBJ2-1; 7 bases fit TRBD1. The CDR3 consists of 15 residues. With V trimmed by 4 bases and J by 5 bases, 8 bases remained unmatched. The germline gives CDR1 MGHRA, CDR2 YSYEKL. In nucleotides, the CDR3 is TGCGCCAGCAGCCCCAGGGGGAGAATGGACAATGAGCAGTTCTTC. Translated: CASSPRGRMDNEQFF.

This rearrangement joins TRBV5-4 to TRBJ1-6; no firm D call. CDR1 and CDR2 from the germline V gene are SGHNT and YYREEE (reference sequence). Trimming took off 2 bases at V and 0 bases at J, with 6 bases between the two ends. This CDR3 region has 15 residues. The CDR3 is CASSFSSSYNSPLHF. The CDR3 region has the DNA TGTGCCAGCAGCTTCAGTAGCTCCTATAATTCACCCCTCCACTTT.

This clonotype was seen ten or more times. This chain links TRBV4-1 with TRBJ1-2; D unresolved. Trimming stripped 4 bases from V and 7 bases from J, with 13 bases between. The CDR3 sequence is 13 residues long. Germline lookup yields CDR1 MGHRA and CDR2 YSYEKL. The CDR3 here is CASSLKSTTGYTF. CDR3 DNA: TGCGCCAGCAGCCTAAAGTCAACAACTGGCTACACCTTC.

The sample holds a few counts of this clonotype. The chain recombines TRBV11-2 with TRBJ2-5; D remains unclear. CDR1 is SGHAT and CDR2 is FQNNGV in the germline V gene. CDR3 length equals 14 residues. V lost 5 bases to trimming and J lost 4 bases, with 14 bases between them. CDR3: CASSGPGPGETQYF. Written as DNA, the CDR3 is TGTGCCAGCAGCGGACCGGGCCCGGGAGAGACCCAGTACTTC.

The rearrangement joins TRBV11-2 to TRBJ1-5; unclear D gene. V lost 5 bases, J lost 9 bases, and 17 bases lay in between. The CDR3 spans 14 residues. Germline CDR1 and CDR2: SGHAT and FQNNGV. The CDR3 DNA follows: TGTGCCAGCAGCGCTCTAGGTCTGGGCTCGCCCCAGCATTTT. This encodes CASSALGLGSPQHF.

This clonotype has just one count. CDR3 protein: CASSTEDTQYF. The CDR3 DNA is TGTGCCAGCAGTACGGAGGATACGCAGTATTTT. The rearrangement uses TRBV2 and TRBJ2-3; unclear D gene. The CDR3 sequence is 11 residues long. With 5 bases removed from V and 6 bases from J, the gap between germline ends came to 6 bases. CDR1 and CDR2 (germline): SNHLY, FYNNEI.

This rearrangement joins TRBV5-6 to TRBJ2-7, with D perhaps TRBD1 or TRBD2 (5 bases each). Germline CDR1 is SGHDT and CDR2 is YYEEEE. The CDR3 extends over 14 amino acids. Trimming removed 0 bases at V and 2 bases at J, with 9 bases between. The CDR3 reads CASSLGWGTYEQYF. The CDR3 coding sequence is TGTGCCAGCAGCTTGGGATGGGGGACCTACGAGCAGTACTTC.

The J gene is TRBJ2-5, the V gene TRBV29-1, with D perhaps assigned TRBD1 or TRBD2 (6 bases each). Germline assignment: CDR1 SQVTM and CDR2 ANQGSEA. Trimming removed 5 bases from V and 1 base from J, with 11 bases in between. CDR3 length equals 13 residues. CDR3 amino acids: CSVRRGAQETQYF. The CDR3 DNA is TGCAGCGTTAGGAGGGGGGCCCAAGAGACCCAGTACTTC. The whole variable domain, filled in from reference TRBV29-1 and TRBJ2-5, reads SAVISQKPSRDICQRGTSLTIQCQVDSQVTMMFWYRQQPGQSLTLIATANQGSEATYESGFVIDKFPISRPNLTFSTLTVSNMSPEDSSIYLCSVRRGAQETQYFGPGTRLLVL.

This clonotype was found a few times. The chain couples TRBV11-2 to TRBJ2-1; D ambiguous. Looked up from germline, CDR1 is SGHAT and CDR2 is FQNNGV. Trimming took off 3 bases at V and 0 bases at J, with 15 bases between the two ends. This CDR3 comprises 17 residues. CDR3 nucleotide sequence: TGTGCCAGCAGCTTTCGGATGCTACCTTACTCCTACAATGAGCAGTTCTTC. Protein sequence: CASSFRMLPYSYNEQFF.

This clonotype appeared a few times. V gene TRBV3-1 combines with J gene TRBJ1-1, with D perhaps matching TRBD1 (5 bases). Germline V CDR1 and CDR2: LGHDT, YNNKEL (reference sequence). Trimming stripped 4 bases from V and 3 bases from J, with 15 bases between. The CDR3 covers 15 residues. The CDR3, as DNA: TGTGCCAGCAGCCTCTCCGGGACGGGCTACACTGAAGCTTTCTTT. It specifies CASSLSGTGYTEAFF.

This clonotype was counted only a few times. The gene calls are TRBV6-1 and TRBJ2-3; D uncertain. The CDR3 sequence is 14 residues long. Trimming cost V 2 bases and J 0 bases, with 6 bases left between them. Germline-derived CDR1 and CDR2 are MNHNS and SASEGT. This CDR3 is CASSEPGSTDTQYF. The CDR3 bases are TGTGCCAGCAGTGAACCGGGTAGCACAGATACGCAGTATTTT.

This clonotype was observed a few times. This chain uses TRBV29-1 with TRBJ2-7; TRBD1 is a possible D gene (6 bases). The CDR3 consists of 13 residues. Germline V gene lookup returns CDR1 SQVTM and CDR2 ANQGSEA. V lost 4 bases and J lost 7, with 17 bases in between. The CDR3 here is CSVVGRGRWEQYF. The CDR3 region has the DNA TGCAGCGTTGTCGGCAGGGGACGATGGGAGCAGTACTTC.

V gene TRBV6-2 or TRBV6-3 combines with J gene TRBJ2-3, with TRBD2 matching over 13 bases. The V gene's germline CDR1 is MNHEY and CDR2 SVGEGT. V dropped 8 bases and J dropped 3; count of bases not matched to a gene: 5. The CDR3 extends over 15 amino acids. This chain's CDR3 is CASGPTSGGTDTQYF. In nucleotides, the CDR3 is TGTGCCAGCGGACCGACTAGCGGGGGGACAGATACGCAGTATTTT.

This clonotype was counted only a few times. J is TRBJ2-5 and V is TRBV20-1; 11 positions agree with TRBD2. The CDR3 covers 16 residues. Germline loops: CDR1 DFQATT, CDR2 SNEGSKA (reference sequence). J gave up 5 bases and V 3 bases, and 11 bases lay outside the gene matches. The CDR3 protein is CSASLSGGAGYETQYF. DNA for the CDR3: TGCAGTGCTAGCCTTAGCGGGGGGGCCGGTTATGAGACCCAGTACTTC.

The gene calls are TRBV20-1 and TRBJ2-2; 12 nucleotides agree with TRBD1. The CDR3 covers 15 residues. The germline V gene has CDR1 DFQATT and CDR2 SNEGSKA (reference sequence). With V trimmed by 4 bases and J by 7 bases, 7 bases remained unmatched. CDR3 bases: TGCAGTGCTAAGCAGGGACAGGGGGCGATCGGGGAGCTGTTTTTT. It is translated as CSAKQGQGAIGELFF.

Many counts were recorded for this clonotype. The chain combines TRBV7-2 with TRBJ2-3; 7 bases map to TRBD2. The CDR3 covers 16 residues. V lost 2 bases to trimming and J lost 6 bases; unmatched junction nucleotides: 11. The germline CDR1 and CDR2 sequences are SGHTA and FQGNSA. CDR3 coding DNA: TGTGCCAGCAGCTTAAAGCGGGGCCGAGGGATGGATACGCAGTATTTT. This gives the protein CASSLKRGRGMDTQYF.

This clonotype was recorded at least ten times. The rearrangement joins TRBV6-5 to TRBJ1-6, with 10 bases matching TRBD1. Germline CDR1 is MNHEY and CDR2 is SVGAGI. This CDR3 has 14 amino acids. V gave up 8 bases and J gave up 9 bases; unmatched junction bases: 7. In DNA, the CDR3 is TGTGCCAGCGGAGCCGGGACAGGGGTTTCACCCCTCCACTTT. This gives the protein CASGAGTGVSPLHF.

There are many counts of this clonotype. V and J are TRBV19 and TRBJ2-1; D gene unclear. Germline CDR1 and CDR2: LNHDA and SQIVND (reference sequence). V lost 4 bases to trimming and J lost 1 base, with 14 bases between them. The CDR3 contains 16 residues. As DNA, the CDR3 is TGTGCCAGTAGTAGAGGTGACTCACGGTCCTACAATGAGCAGTTCTTC. Residues: CASSRGDSRSYNEQFF.

This clonotype is categorized as medium-sized. The genes are TRBV5-1 and TRBJ2-5; D gene uncertain. Deletions cut 1 base from V and 2 bases from J, with 3 bases between. This CDR3 has 12 residues. Germline V CDR1 and CDR2: SGHRS, YFSETQ. CDR3 sequence: CASSLRQETQYF. In DNA form, the CDR3 reads TGCGCCAGCAGCTTGCGGCAAGAGACCCAGTACTTC.

This clonotype has a handful of counts. The V gene is TRBV7-2, the J gene TRBJ1-3; D is possibly TRBD1 (6 bases). The CDR3 is 15 amino acids. The germline V gene has CDR1 SGHTA and CDR2 FQGNSA. The V gene lost 5 bases and the J gene lost 0 bases, with 11 bases spanning the gap. The DNA of the CDR3 is TGTGCCAGCAGCCAACAGGGAAACTCTGGAAACACCATATATTTT. Its translation: CASSQQGNSGNTIYF.

The sample holds many counts of this clonotype. The rearrangement links TRBV11-2 to TRBJ2-5; D remains unclear. The CDR3 sequence is 14 residues long. V shed 0 bases and J shed 2 bases, with 7 bases lying between them. Germline-derived CDR1 and CDR2 are SGHAT and FQNNGV. The CDR3 DNA reads TGTGCCAGCAGCTTAGAAAGGTTACAAGAGACCCAGTACTTC. It codes for CASSLERLQETQYF. Full variable domain (rest looked up from reference TRBV11-2 and TRBJ2-5): EAGVAQSPRYKIIEKRQSVAFWCNPISGHATLYWYQQILGQGPKLLIQFQNNGVVDDSQLPKDRFSAERLKGVDSTLKIQPAKLEDSAVYLCASSLERLQETQYFGPGTRLLVL.